This is a list of T cell receptor beta chains from one sample in a study of Graves' ophthalmopathy and Graves' hyperthyroidism. TCRdb used MiXCR to reprocess the multiplex PCR reads, holding one entry per CDR3 protein. The sample has roughly 480,000 distinct CDR3 sequences, approximately 14% seen once. The sequencing sample was made of blood. The receptors were sampled from a woman in her thirties with Graves' ophthalmopathy. Each CDR3 is given with its conserved first and last residue. Rows give clone size only sometimes, using once, few, many, or a class for an expanded clone.

many	TRBV11-2	CASSLDRWVSYEQYF
few	TRBV20-1	CSARGGLAKNIKYF
many	TRBV12-3/TRBV12-4	CASTLEGTIRGEQYF
many	TRBV29-1	CSVTRDLNTEAFF
few	TRBV3-1	CASSLMGAGGLPSPQHF
many	TRBV6-1	CASSPPRGVNQPQHF
many	TRBV29-1	CSVEGTSLETQYF
many	TRBV6-5	CASRPDGVGQPQHF
many	TRBV6-5	CASSPQGPSKNIQYF
-	TRBV11-2	CASCLGGSTEAFF
many	TRBV12-3/TRBV12-4	CASSFWQENTGELFF